These 6 T cell receptor beta chains came from one sample sequenced in a study of regulatory T cells in long-lasting Graves disease. Time point specified: newly diagnosed GD, antithyroid drugs for less than 3 months. RNA extracted from PBMCs served as the sequencing template. HTBI primers from iRepertoire and Arm-PCR of CDR3 regions yielded the TCR beta libraries. MiXCR, run by TCRdb on the multiplex PCR reads, gives a single entry per CDR3 protein. This sample has over 200,000 distinct CDR3 sequences; about 18% occur once, and the top ten carry around 21%. The sample consisted of peripheral blood mononuclear cells (PBMCs), taken at new diagnosis, from a patient treated with antithyroid drugs. The receptors stem from a female donor with Graves disease.

This clonotype was counted ten times or more. A much larger clone differs from this one at a single base, so this may be a read error. The V call is TRBV7-8, the J call TRBJ2-1; 12 bases are shared with TRBD2. Germline V gene data show CDR1 as SGHVS and CDR2 as FQNEAQ. The CDR3 runs 15 residues. V was pared by 5 bases and J by 3 bases, with 2 bases of the junction left unmatched. Written as DNA, the CDR3 is TGTGCCAGCAGCCAGACTAGCGGGAGCTACAATGAGCAGTTCTTC. It codes for CASSQTSGSYNEQFF.

The sample holds many counts of this clonotype. The chain joins TRBV12-3 or TRBV12-4 to TRBJ1-3; no clear D. This CDR3 region has 14 residues. Trimming took 3 bases from V and 3 from J, leaving 9 bases between them. In DNA, the CDR3 is TGTGCCAGCAGTTTTGGGCAGTTTGGAAACACCATATATTTT. Its translation is CASSFGQFGNTIYF.

As for this clonotype: With a much larger clone just one base away, this may be a read error. This sequence joins TRBV11-3 and TRBJ2-1; a possible D gene is TRBD2 (5 bases). The CDR3 runs to 13 residues. Germline values: CDR1 SGHNT, CDR2 YENEEA. The CDR3 nucleotides read TGTGCCAGCAGCCCCGACGGGGTGAATGAGCAGTCCTTC. It is translated as CASSPDGVNEQSF.

This clonotype was seen many times. The chain employs TRBV6-1 and TRBJ1-2; 7 bases match TRBD1. The CDR3 has 15 residues. V shed 6 bases, J shed 4 bases, and the junction held 11 bases outside the gene matches. Germline loops: CDR1 MNHNS, CDR2 SASEGT. The CDR3 region has the DNA TGTGCCAGCAGCCGCGACAGGGAAAGGGGCTATGGCTACACCTTC. It translates to CASSRDRERGYGYTF.

This clonotype was observed at least ten times. The gene calls are TRBV20-1 and TRBJ2-1; 7 nucleotides agree with TRBD1. J gave up 5 bases and V 6 bases, and 7 bases lay outside the gene matches. Germline V lookup: CDR1 DFQATT, CDR2 SNEGSKA (reference sequence). This CDR3 spans 13 amino acids. CDR3 region: CSAIRQGHNEQFF. CDR3 sequence (DNA): TGCAGTGCCATCCGACAGGGTCACAATGAGCAGTTCTTC.

This clonotype was observed a handful of times. This chain links TRBV20-1 with TRBJ2-7, with 7 positions matching TRBD2. The CDR3 contains 15 residues. V lost 3 bases, J lost 1 base, and 9 bases stayed unmatched. CDR1 is DFQATT and CDR2 is SNEGSKA in the germline V gene (reference sequence). CDR3 sequence reads: CSARGGLGTSYEQYF. CDR3 nucleotide sequence: TGCAGTGCTAGGGGGGGGTTGGGAACTTCCTACGAGCAGTACTTC.